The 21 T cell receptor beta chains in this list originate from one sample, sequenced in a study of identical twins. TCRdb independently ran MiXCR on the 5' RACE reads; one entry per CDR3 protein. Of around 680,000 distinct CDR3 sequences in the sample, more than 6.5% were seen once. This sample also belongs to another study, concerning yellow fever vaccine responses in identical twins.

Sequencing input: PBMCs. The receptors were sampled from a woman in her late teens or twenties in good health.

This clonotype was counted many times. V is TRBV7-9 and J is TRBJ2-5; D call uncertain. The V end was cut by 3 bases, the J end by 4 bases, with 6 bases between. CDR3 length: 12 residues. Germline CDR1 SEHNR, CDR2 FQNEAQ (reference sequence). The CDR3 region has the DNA TGTGCCAGCAGCTTTGTTCCAGAGACCCAGTACTTC. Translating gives CASSFVPETQYF.

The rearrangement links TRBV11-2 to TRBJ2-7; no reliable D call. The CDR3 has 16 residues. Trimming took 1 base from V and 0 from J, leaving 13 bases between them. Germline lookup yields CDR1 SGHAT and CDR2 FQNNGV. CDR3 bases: TGTGCCAGCAGCTTAGTCGGTCCCCAACCCTCCTACGAGCAGTACTTC. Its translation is CASSLVGPQPSYEQYF.

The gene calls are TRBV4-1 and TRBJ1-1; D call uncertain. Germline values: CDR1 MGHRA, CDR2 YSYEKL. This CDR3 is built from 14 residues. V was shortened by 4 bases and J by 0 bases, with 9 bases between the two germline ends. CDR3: CASSPMTLNTEAFF. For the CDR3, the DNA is TGCGCCAGCAGCCCCATGACATTGAACACTGAAGCTTTCTTT.

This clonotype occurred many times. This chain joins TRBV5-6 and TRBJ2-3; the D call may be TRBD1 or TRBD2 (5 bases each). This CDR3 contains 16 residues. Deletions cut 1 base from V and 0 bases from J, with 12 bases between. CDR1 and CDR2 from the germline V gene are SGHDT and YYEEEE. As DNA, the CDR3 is TGTGCCAGCAGCTTGATCCGGGACGGGAGCACAGATACGCAGTATTTT. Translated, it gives CASSLIRDGSTDTQYF. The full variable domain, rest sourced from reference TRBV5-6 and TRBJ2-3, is DAGVTQSPTHLIKTRGQQVTLRCSPKSGHDTVSWYQQALGQGPQFIFQYYEEEERQRGNFPDRFSGHQFPNYSSELNVNALLLGDSALYLCASSLIRDGSTDTQYFGPGTRLTVL.

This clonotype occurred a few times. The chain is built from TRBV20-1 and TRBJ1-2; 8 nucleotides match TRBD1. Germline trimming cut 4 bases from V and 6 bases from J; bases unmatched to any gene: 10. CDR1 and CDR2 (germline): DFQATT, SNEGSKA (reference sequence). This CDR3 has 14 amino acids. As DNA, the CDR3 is TGCAGTGCTAAGAAGACAGGGGCACTGCATGGCTACACCTTC. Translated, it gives CSAKKTGALHGYTF.

DNA of the CDR3: TGTGCCAGCAGCTCGTCCGGACGGGGAGGCTATGGCTACACCTTC. Its translation is CASSSSGRGGYGYTF. The J gene is TRBJ1-2, the V gene TRBV7-9; D call uncertain. Trimming left V 4 bases short and J 4 bases short, with 16 bases between. There are 15 residues in the CDR3. From germline, CDR1 is SEHNR and CDR2 FQNEAQ (reference sequence).

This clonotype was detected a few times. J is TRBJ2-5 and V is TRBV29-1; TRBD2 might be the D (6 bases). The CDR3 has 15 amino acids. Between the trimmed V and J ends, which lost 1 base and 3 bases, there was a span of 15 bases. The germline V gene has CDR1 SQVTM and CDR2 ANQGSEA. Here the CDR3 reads CSVEGMWGGEETQYF. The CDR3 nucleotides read TGCAGCGTTGAAGGAATGTGGGGAGGTGAAGAGACCCAGTACTTC.

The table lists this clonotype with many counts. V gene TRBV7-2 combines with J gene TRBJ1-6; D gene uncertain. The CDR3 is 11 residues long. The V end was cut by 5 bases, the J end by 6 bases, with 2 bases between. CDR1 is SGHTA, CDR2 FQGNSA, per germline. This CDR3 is CASSVNSPLHF. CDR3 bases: TGTGCCAGCAGCGTTAATTCACCCCTCCACTTT.

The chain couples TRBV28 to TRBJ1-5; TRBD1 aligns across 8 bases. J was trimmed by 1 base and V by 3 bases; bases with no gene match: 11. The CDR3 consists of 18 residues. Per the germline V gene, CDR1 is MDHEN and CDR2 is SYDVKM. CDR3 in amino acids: CASSFRGGRGHSNQPQHF. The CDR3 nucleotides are TGTGCCAGCAGTTTTAGGGGGGGCAGGGGGCACAGCAATCAGCCCCAGCATTTT.

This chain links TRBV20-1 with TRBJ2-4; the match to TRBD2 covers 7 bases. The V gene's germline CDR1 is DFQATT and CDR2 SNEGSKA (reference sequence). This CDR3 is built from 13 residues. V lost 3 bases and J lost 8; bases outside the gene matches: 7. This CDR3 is CSASRGLGDIQYF. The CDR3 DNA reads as TGCAGTGCTAGCCGTGGACTAGGGGACATTCAGTACTTC.

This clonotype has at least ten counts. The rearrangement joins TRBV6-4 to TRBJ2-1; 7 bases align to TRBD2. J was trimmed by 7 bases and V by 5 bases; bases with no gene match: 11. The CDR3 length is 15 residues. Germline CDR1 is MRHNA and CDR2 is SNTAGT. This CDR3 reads CASSPTSGATNEQFF. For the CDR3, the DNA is TGTGCCAGCAGTCCCACCAGCGGGGCCACAAATGAGCAGTTCTTC.

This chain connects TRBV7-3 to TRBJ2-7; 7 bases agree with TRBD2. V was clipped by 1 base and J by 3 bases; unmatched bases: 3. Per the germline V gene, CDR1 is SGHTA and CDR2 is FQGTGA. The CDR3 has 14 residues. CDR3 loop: CASSLNGGNYEQYF. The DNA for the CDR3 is TGTGCCAGCAGCTTAAACGGGGGGAACTACGAGCAGTACTTC. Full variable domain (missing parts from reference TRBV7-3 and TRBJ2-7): GAGVSQTPSNKVTEKGKYVELRCDPISGHTALYWYRQSLGQGPEFLIYFQGTGAADDSGLPNDRFFAVRPEGSVSTLKIQRTERGDSAVYLCASSLNGGNYEQYFGPGTRLTVT.

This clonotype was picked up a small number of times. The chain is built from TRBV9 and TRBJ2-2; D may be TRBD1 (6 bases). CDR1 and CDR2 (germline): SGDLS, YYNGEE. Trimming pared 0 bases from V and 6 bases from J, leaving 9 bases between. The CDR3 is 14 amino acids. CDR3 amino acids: CASSVGAGAGELFF. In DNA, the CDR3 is TGTGCCAGCAGCGTAGGGGCAGGGGCCGGGGAGCTGTTTTTT. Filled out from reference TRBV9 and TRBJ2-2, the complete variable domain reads DSGVTQTPKHLITATGQRVTLRCSPRSGDLSVYWYQQSLDQGLQFLIQYYNGEERAKGNILERFSAQQFPDLHSELNLSSLELGDSALYFCASSVGAGAGELFFGEGSRLTVL.

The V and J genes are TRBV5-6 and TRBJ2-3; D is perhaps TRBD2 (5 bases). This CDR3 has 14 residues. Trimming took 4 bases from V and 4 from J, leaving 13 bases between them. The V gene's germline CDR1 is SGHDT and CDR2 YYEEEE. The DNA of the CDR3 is TGTGCCAGCAGCAGCGGAGAATTTGCAGATACGCAGTATTTT. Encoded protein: CASSSGEFADTQYF.

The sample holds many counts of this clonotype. As DNA, the CDR3 is TGCAGCGTGGAGGCAGCTTACCGACTAGCGGGAGGGCAATACAATGAGCAGTTCTTC. This gives the protein CSVEAAYRLAGGQYNEQFF. The V gene is TRBV29-1, the J gene TRBJ2-1, with 14 bases fitting TRBD2. The CDR3 is 19 residues long. Germline CDR1 and CDR2: SQVTM and ANQGSEA. The trim removed 6 bases at V and 4 bases at J, leaving 17 bases unmatched.

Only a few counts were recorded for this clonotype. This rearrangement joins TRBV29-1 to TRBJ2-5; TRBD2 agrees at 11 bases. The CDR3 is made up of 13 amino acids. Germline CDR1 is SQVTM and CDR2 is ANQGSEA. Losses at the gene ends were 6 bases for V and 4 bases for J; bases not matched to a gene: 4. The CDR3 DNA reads TGCAGCGTCCTCGGACTAGCGGGAGAGACCCAGTACTTC. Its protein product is CSVLGLAGETQYF.

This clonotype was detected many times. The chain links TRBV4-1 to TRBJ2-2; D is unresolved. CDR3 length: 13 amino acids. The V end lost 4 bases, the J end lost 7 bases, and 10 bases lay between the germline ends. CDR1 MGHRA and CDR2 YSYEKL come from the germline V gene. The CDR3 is CASSPELVGELFF. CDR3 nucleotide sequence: TGCGCCAGCAGCCCTGAGTTGGTCGGGGAGCTGTTTTTT.

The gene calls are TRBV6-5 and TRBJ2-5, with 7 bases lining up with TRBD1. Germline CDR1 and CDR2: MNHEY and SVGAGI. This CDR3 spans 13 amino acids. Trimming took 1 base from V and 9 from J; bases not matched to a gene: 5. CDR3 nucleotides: TGTGCCAGCAGTTACTACACGGGACAGCCCCAGTACTTC. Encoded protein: CASSYYTGQPQYF.

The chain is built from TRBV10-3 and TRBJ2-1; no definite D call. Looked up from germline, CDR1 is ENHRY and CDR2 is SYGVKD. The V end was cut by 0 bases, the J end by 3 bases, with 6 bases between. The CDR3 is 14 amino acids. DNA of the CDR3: TGTGCCATCAGTGAGTCGGGGATCTACAATGAGCAGTTCTTC. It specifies CAISESGIYNEQFF.

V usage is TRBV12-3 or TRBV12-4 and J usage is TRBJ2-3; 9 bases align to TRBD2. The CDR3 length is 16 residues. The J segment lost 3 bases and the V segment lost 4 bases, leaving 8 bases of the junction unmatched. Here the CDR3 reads CASSSPVAGVTDTQYF. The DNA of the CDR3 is TGTGCCAGCAGTTCCCCAGTAGCGGGAGTAACAGATACGCAGTATTTT.

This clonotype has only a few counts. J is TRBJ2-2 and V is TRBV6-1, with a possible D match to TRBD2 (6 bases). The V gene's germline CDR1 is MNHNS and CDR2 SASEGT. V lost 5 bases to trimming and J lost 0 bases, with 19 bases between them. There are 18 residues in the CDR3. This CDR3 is CASSHTRVLAANTGELFF. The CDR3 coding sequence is TGTGCCAGCAGTCATACGCGCGTCTTAGCGGCGAACACCGGGGAGCTGTTTTTT.